This T cell receptor beta chain was identified during a study of cytomegalovirus exposure and HLA in healthy donors. Researchers ran the PCR with 60 Vbeta and 13 Jbeta primers. Assay used: immunoSEQ multiplex PCR; TCRdb lists only in-frame clones, some missing. The sample data list just under 60,000 clones. Whole-study findings and limits: The investigators catalogued 150 to 200 TCR beta chains as cytomegalovirus-associated. Whilst most TCR sequences proved rare, a subset of public TCRs occurred across many donors. In a later analysis, a missense DCLRE1C variant was linked to TCR beta V- and J-gene trimming.

On this clone: Antigen unknown.

Deletions cut 4 bases from V and 2 bases from J, with 15 bases between. Per the germline V gene, CDR1 is MGHRA and CDR2 is YSYEKL. The CDR3 extends over 15 amino acids. The source material was PBMCs. This receptor was obtained from a male donor in good health and CMV-seronegative. The chain combines TRBV4-1 with TRBJ2-7; a possible D gene is TRBD1 (5 bases). CDR3: CASSPPDRLAYEQYF. The CDR3 DNA reads as TGCGCCAGCAGCCCACCTGACAGACTCGCCTACGAGCAGTACTTC.